These T cell receptor beta chains were read from a single sample in a study of T cells in Graves' hyperthyroidism and ophthalmopathy. Each CDR3 protein is one row after TCRdb ran MiXCR on the multiplex PCR reads. The sample lists more than 550,000 distinct CDR3 sequences; 40% to 55% were seen once. The sequenced material came from peripheral blood or thyroid tissue (not recorded which). The source is an adult man with Graves' disease, either hyperthyroidism or ophthalmopathy (not recorded which). The CDR3 runs from the conserved cysteine through the conserved F or W. Fields, in order: D gene, V gene, clone size, J gene, CDR3 protein, CDR3 DNA. The D gene is left open where the match is weak. Expanded clones get a size class; other rows say once, few or many, or leave the size out.

D: -
V: TRBV29-1
size: -
J: TRBJ1-6
CDR3: CSVVPGIDSPLHF
DNA: TGCAGCGTGGTACCAGGGATCGATTCACCCCTCCACTTT

D: -
V: TRBV6-6
size: few
J: TRBJ1-2
CDR3: CASSDSYYGYTF
DNA: TGTGCCAGCAGTGACAGCTACTATGGCTACACCTTC

D: -
V: TRBV5-1
size: many
J: TRBJ1-3
CDR3: CASSLRSDGNTIYF
DNA: TGCGCCAGCAGCTTGAGGTCGGATGGAAACACCATATATTTT

D: -
V: TRBV29-1
size: -
J: TRBJ1-5
CDR3: CSARRVGTEKGPQHF
DNA: TGCAGCGCCAGGCGGGTAGGGACCGAAAAGGGGCCCCAGCATTTT

D: TRBD1
V: TRBV11-2
size: few
J: TRBJ1-1
CDR3: CASSSGQGAGTEAFF
DNA: TGTGCCAGCAGTTCGGGACAGGGGGCAGGCACTGAAGCTTTCTTT

D: TRBD2
V: TRBV29-1
size: -
J: TRBJ2-7
CDR3: CSVEEWASGSPAEQYF
DNA: TGCAGCGTTGAAGAATGGGCTAGCGGGAGCCCCGCCGAGCAGTACTTC

D: -
V: TRBV29-1
size: many
J: TRBJ1-2
CDR3: CSVIGGGASNYGYTF
DNA: TGCAGCGTCATAGGCGGGGGGGCGTCTAACTATGGCTACACCTTC

D: -
V: TRBV2
size: -
J: TRBJ1-6
CDR3: CASSDRTASSYNSPLHF
DNA: TGTGCCAGCAGTGATCGGACAGCAAGCTCCTATAATTCACCCCTCCACTTT

D: -
V: TRBV10-3
size: -
J: TRBJ1-5
CDR3: CAISESTPKPQHF
DNA: TGTGCCATCAGTGAGTCGACTCCGAAGCCCCAGCATTTT

D: -
V: TRBV20-1
size: -
J: TRBJ1-5
CDR3: CSARQGINQPQHF
DNA: TGCAGTGCTAGACAGGGGATAAATCAGCCCCAGCATTTT

D: TRBD1
V: TRBV15
size: -
J: TRBJ2-5
CDR3: CATSREGTGSQYF
DNA: TGTGCCACCAGCAGAGAAGGGACAGGGTCCCAGTACTTC

D: -
V: TRBV20-1
size: few
J: TRBJ1-5
CDR3: CSARDLSGRGYQPQHF
DNA: TGCAGTGCTAGAGATCTTTCGGGACGGGGGTACCAGCCCCAGCATTTT

D: TRBD2
V: TRBV7-4
size: few
J: TRBJ2-7
CDR3: CASSFGLAGGAYEQYF
DNA: TGTGCCAGCAGCTTTGGACTAGCGGGAGGAGCCTACGAGCAGTACTTC

D: -
V: TRBV5-1
size: once
J: TRBJ1-2
CDR3: CASSLDIGRGSGYTF
DNA: TGCGCCAGCAGCTTGGATATCGGCAGGGGATCGGGCTACACCTTC

D: TRBD2
V: TRBV5-1
size: -
J: TRBJ2-7
CDR3: CASSYGLAGTPYEQYF
DNA: TGTGCCAGCAGTTACGGACTAGCCGGGACTCCCTACGAGCAGTACTTC

D: TRBD1
V: TRBV12-3/TRBV12-4
size: -
J: TRBJ1-5
CDR3: CASSDDRGYDQPQHF
DNA: TGTGCCAGCAGTGACGACAGGGGGTATGATCAGCCCCAGCATTTT

D: TRBD1
V: TRBV25-1
size: once
J: TRBJ2-7
CDR3: CASVDGTAYEQYF
DNA: TGTGCCAGCGTTGACGGGACAGCTTACGAGCAGTACTTC

D: TRBD1
V: TRBV12-3/TRBV12-4
size: few
J: TRBJ2-6
CDR3: CASSPWTGEAGANVLTF
DNA: TGTGCCAGCAGTCCGTGGACAGGGGAGGCCGGGGCCAACGTCCTGACTTTC

D: TRBD1
V: TRBV19
size: many
J: TRBJ1-5
CDR3: CASSLRQGGQPQHF
DNA: TGTGCCAGCAGCTTGAGACAGGGCGGACAGCCCCAGCATTTT

D: -
V: TRBV14
size: many
J: TRBJ1-4
CDR3: CASSQVRGVNEKLFF
DNA: TGTGCCAGCAGCCAAGTCCGTGGGGTCAATGAAAAACTGTTTTTT

D: TRBD1
V: TRBV10-2
size: many
J: TRBJ2-6
CDR3: CASSADRAAGANVLTF
DNA: TGCGCCAGCAGTGCAGACAGGGCCGCTGGGGCCAACGTCCTGACTTTC

D: -
V: TRBV5-1
size: few
J: TRBJ2-6
CDR3: CASSIVNLRSGANVLTF
DNA: TGCGCCAGCAGCATAGTAAACCTCCGCTCTGGGGCCAACGTCCTGACTTTC

D: TRBD1
V: TRBV20-1
size: many
J: TRBJ1-2
CDR3: CSASDRVNYGYTF
DNA: TGCAGTGCTAGCGACAGGGTGAATTATGGCTACACCTTC

D: TRBD1
V: TRBV6-5
size: -
J: TRBJ2-5
CDR3: CASSYSTGQGLETQYF
DNA: TGTGCCAGCAGTTACTCGACAGGACAGGGGTTGGAGACCCAGTACTTC

D: TRBD1
V: TRBV7-9
size: few
J: TRBJ1-1
CDR3: CASSLRGRTEAFF
DNA: TGTGCCAGCAGCTTAAGGGGGCGCACTGAAGCTTTCTTT

D: -
V: TRBV29-1
size: -
J: TRBJ2-7
CDR3: CSPKGPYEQYF
DNA: TGCAGCCCAAAAGGTCCCTACGAGCAGTACTTC

D: TRBD2
V: TRBV20-1
size: many
J: TRBJ2-5
CDR3: CSAETSEGQETQYF
DNA: TGCAGTGCTGAGACTAGCGAGGGCCAAGAGACCCAGTACTTC

D: TRBD2
V: TRBV12-3/TRBV12-4
size: -
J: TRBJ2-5
CDR3: CASSGLGGKRETQYF
DNA: TGTGCCAGCAGCGGACTGGGGGGGAAACGAGAGACCCAGTACTTC

D: TRBD1
V: TRBV29-1
size: many
J: TRBJ1-2
CDR3: CSVEDRKGGPSNYGYTF
DNA: TGCAGCGTTGAAGATCGGAAAGGGGGCCCGTCTAACTATGGCTACACCTTC